This TCR beta chain is from a study of beta chain features in type 1 diabetes (dated by TCRdb to 2016 to 2019). Background on the whole study: No differences in mean age, gender distribution, total cell number or subset yield were found between patients and healthy donors. A total of roughly 100,000,000 sorted cells were examined across all samples, and the number of cells per subset was strongly correlated with RNA yield. In the study, recently diagnosed type 1 diabetes patients and matched healthy donors were compared on the TCRB repertoires of their sorted circulating CD4+ T cell subsets. Regulatory and stem cell-like memory subsets were obtained from only 8 patients and roughly eight healthy donors, while naive and central memory subsets were obtained from all 30 or so donors.

The High Capacity cDNA Reverse Transcription Kit was used to reverse transcribe all of the isolated RNA, meaning that expressed TCRB transcripts were what got sequenced. Deep immunoSEQ sequencing was performed on naive, central memory and regulatory T cell samples, with an average of approximately 4 million total reads per sample. After sorted cells were lysed in RLT buffer, RNA was extracted with DNase-treated RNeasy Micro or Mini kits, with the choice depending on cell number. Each cell subset was processed on its own to prevent cross-contamination, while patient and healthy donor samples were processed together. The immunoSEQ multiplex PCR was used to amplify TCRB sequences from cDNA, generating 87-bp fragments that spanned the CDR3 region. Sequencing of the amplicons was done on the Illumina HiSeq platform. The published analysis was carried out like this. Synthetic template baselines were used to correct PCR bias computationally, reads within Hamming distance 2 were collapsed together, and singletons that could not be merged were discarded. Reads were aligned against IMGT to assign V, D and J genes, CDR3 length and insertions or deletions at six rearrangement sites. Within each subset, clonotype counts were normalized to sorted cell number, after which true diversity and Gini coefficients were computed with the tcR R package. The overlap coefficient, calculated on TCRB nucleotide sequences, was used to quantify repertoire sharing. Imported from immuneACCESS, the table was reduced by TCRdb to in-frame sequences with V and J called. These copies leave out some clones; in studies compared against another copy, an unresolved V gene accounts for under half, and the cause of the remainder is not known. V and J calls and clone size are copied from that table; D and trimming were computed from the DNA. The sample contains about 45,000 clones, about 51% of them found a single time. The leading ten clones occupy approximately 2% of the sample.

A single peripheral blood draw of about 116 mL on average was collected from each donor into heparinised tubes. Using a panel that included CD45RO, CCR7, CD25, CD127, CD95 and CD27, naive, central memory, regulatory and stem cell-like memory CD4+ T cells were sorted on a BD FACSAria II. Purity was above 95% for every sorted population. PBMCs were isolated immediately by Lymphoprep density gradient centrifugation and stained directly without culture. So that batch effects would be minimized, each experiment stained and sorted samples in pairs, pairing one healthy donor with one patient. Overall study outcomes, separate from this receptor: Because cDNA was sequenced instead of genomic DNA, activated cells with high expression could be over-represented, although the groups did not differ in activation or CD3 levels. Shorter templates might be favored by PCR, yet because patient and control samples were amplified and corrected together, any such skew would affect both groups equally. HLA sub-analyses involved small numbers of individuals, so any influence of HLA type on TCRB rearrangement remained unresolved. Naive, central memory and regulatory TCRB repertoires appeared to be more similar among patients than among healthy donors. Type 1 diabetes patients showed a moderate but significant shortening of TCRB CDR3 length in all four CD4+ subsets. Fewer insertions and more nucleotide deletions at VDJ recombination sites were observed in patients with type 1 diabetes, implying thymic rearrangement abnormalities.

Details on this clone: Its antigen remains undetermined. The record has no base qualities; no much larger clone is one base away.

Here V drops 7 bases and J drops 1 base, and the junction holds 6 bases not matched to any gene. CDR1 is given as MDHEN and CDR2 as SYDVKM, both from the germline V gene. Spanning cysteine to phenylalanine, the CDR3 consists of 15 amino acids. The retained sequence is limited to the CDR3, 45 bases, with the frame set at the first base. The chain is assembled from TRBV28 and TRBJ2-2; 7 bases in between match TRBD2. The sequence derives from a woman under 30 in good health. Specimen: Tregs from blood. The sample's cell subset or site label, in plain terms: regulatory CD4+ T cells. The nucleotide sequence is TGTGCCAGCACCTCGACTAGCCTGAACACCGGGGAGCTGTTTTTT. This codes for CASTSTSLNTGELFF.